Listed here is a single T cell receptor (beta chain). Its antigen is not known. The read terminates 3 residues ahead of where the CDR3 ends, so the germline J gene completes it. Measured with immunoSEQ multiplex PCR; TCRdb has only the in-frame clones, and not every one. This table lists around 15,000 clones. Dot-blot hybridization genotyped cervical HPV amplified with MY09/MY11 PCR. V dropped 4 bases and J dropped 7; count of bases not matched to a gene: 10. There are 14 residues in the CDR3. CDR1 SGHDT and CDR2 YYEEEE come from the germline V gene. This sample stems from a study of T cells in women clearing cervical HPV infection. Looking at the study overall: HLA type could not be excluded as a confounder. Findings of the study overall: TRBV6-7 relative abundance averaged roughly 0.099% in cases and under 0.2% in controls. Associations may precede or follow infection; HPV-specific or memory T cells were not isolated.

The chain recombines TRBV5-6 with TRBJ1-1, with 7 nucleotides matching TRBD1. Specimen: blood buffy coat. The sequence derives from a woman between 18 and 69 years old with a cervical HPV16 infection that either progressed to CIN3+ or cleared (not recorded which). CDR3 DNA, as far as it was read: TGTGCCAGCAGCCTGGTAGACAGGGCGAATGAA. Its protein product is CASSLVDRANE. In full, the CDR3 is CASSLVDRANEAFF.